The 11 T cell receptor beta chains presented below share a single source sample, sequenced in a study of T-cell reconstitution after alpha-beta-depleted transplantation in children (dated by TCRdb to 2016 to 2018). The library relied on PCR. The sample was run on an Illumina HiSeq 2500. TCR library preparation used molecular barcoding, with unique molecular identifiers applied to normalize quantification of the TCRbeta repertoire. TCRdb cleaned the public reads at Q25 with fastp, built clones with MiXCR and kept in-frame beta chains. CDR3 protein duplicates are merged, each entry listing the most common genes and DNA. The sample contains approximately 350,000 distinct CDR3 sequences, 10% of them found a single time. Of the sample, 2% to 3% is held by the ten largest clones. The specimen comprised PBMCs from the stem cell graft donor, sampled from the stem cell graft. The receptors here all came from a human donor who donated a stem cell graft to a child with acute lymphoblastic leukemia.

This chain uses TRBV6-1 with TRBJ2-5, with D perhaps TRBD1 (6 bases). The CDR3 has 15 amino acids. Germline V gene lookup returns CDR1 MNHNS and CDR2 SASEGT. Trimming stripped 5 bases from V and 4 bases from J, with 17 bases between. This chain's CDR3 is CASSSTTRGGETQYF. CDR3 nucleotide sequence: TGTGCCAGCAGTAGCACAACCCGAGGGGGAGAGACCCAGTACTTC.

The rearrangement links TRBV7-6 to TRBJ2-3; 10 bases align to TRBD2. CDR3 length equals 15 residues. Germline V gene sequence: CDR1 SGHVS, CDR2 FNYEAQ. With V trimmed by 2 bases and J by 5 bases, 4 bases remained unmatched. CDR3 sequence (DNA): TGTGCCAGCAGCTTAACTAGCGGGATTGTAGATACGCAGTATTTT. It yields the protein CASSLTSGIVDTQYF.

In this sample, this clonotype turned up a few times. The chain carries TRBV12-3 or TRBV12-4 and TRBJ1-5; D is unresolved. The CDR3 sequence is 17 residues long. The V end was cut by 6 bases, the J end by 3 bases, with 21 bases between. This chain's CDR3 is CASRLGIGPSDNQPQHF. The DNA of the CDR3 is TGTGCCAGCAGGCTAGGGATCGGACCCTCGGACAATCAGCCCCAGCATTTT.

At least ten counts were recorded for this clonotype. The junction differs from germline at one of its ends, possibly a read error. J is TRBJ1-4 and V is TRBV7-9; D uncertain. The CDR3 has 17 amino acids. In germline, CDR1 is SEHNR, CDR2 FQNEAQ (reference sequence). CDR3 in amino acids: CASIAVAASGIDEILFF. The CDR3 DNA reads TGTGCCAGCATTGCGGTTGCAGCGAGTGGAATTGATGAAATACTGTTTTTT.

This clonotype was found many times. The V call is TRBV10-3, the J call TRBJ2-1; tentatively, D is TRBD1 (6 bases). This CDR3 comprises 12 residues. V was trimmed by 4 bases and J by 5 bases, leaving 6 bases between them. The germline gives CDR1 ENHRY, CDR2 SYGVKD. The CDR3, as DNA: TGTGCCATCAGTGGACAGGACAATGAGCAGTTCTTC. Its protein is CAISGQDNEQFF.

The sample holds a few counts of this clonotype. The rearrangement links TRBV20-1 to TRBJ2-5; perhaps TRBD2 as D (5 bases). Germline CDR1 DFQATT, CDR2 SNEGSKA (reference sequence). The CDR3 totals 15 residues. V was pared by 5 bases and J by 2 bases, with 18 bases between. As DNA, the CDR3 is TGCAGTGCTGGGTCAGCTTCTACTAGTCAAGAGACCCAGTACTTC. The encoded protein is CSAGSASTSQETQYF.

The chain employs TRBV5-1 and TRBJ2-7, with TRBD2 matching over 8 bases. From germline, CDR1 is SGHRS and CDR2 YFSETQ. V gave up 2 bases and J gave up 0 bases; unmatched junction bases: 7. This CDR3 is 16 amino acids long. This CDR3 is CASSFSSGSLSYEQYF. The DNA of the CDR3 is TGCGCCAGCAGCTTCTCCAGCGGGAGCCTCTCCTACGAGCAGTACTTC.

This clonotype was detected a few times. This chain links TRBV6-2 or TRBV6-3 with TRBJ2-1, with 13 positions matching TRBD2. This CDR3 region has 18 residues. V lost 5 bases to trimming and J lost 3 bases; unmatched junction nucleotides: 10. Germline V CDR1 and CDR2: MNHEY, SVGEGT. The CDR3 nucleotides read TGTGCCAGCAGTCCCGGGACTAGCGGGGCCACTGTCTACAATGAGCAGTTCTTC. Translating gives CASSPGTSGATVYNEQFF.

The V and J genes are TRBV18 and TRBJ2-1; D not certain. The CDR3 totals 13 residues. Trimming stripped 0 bases from V and 7 bases from J, with 7 bases between. CDR1 KGHSH and CDR2 LQKENI come from the germline V gene. The CDR3 DNA is TGTGCCAGCTCACCACCGGTGCGGAATGAGCAGTTCTTC. It encodes CASSPPVRNEQFF.

As regards this clonotype: A much larger clone lies one base from this, so it may be a read error. The chain's CDR3 is CASSVGGRWNTEAFF. In nucleotides, the CDR3 is TGTGCCAGCAGCGTAGGGGGCAGGTGGAACACTGAAGCTTTCTTT. The J gene is TRBJ1-1, the V gene TRBV9, with D possibly being TRBD1 (5 bases). Trimming cost V 0 bases and J 1 base, with 10 bases left between them. The CDR3 is made up of 15 amino acids. Germline CDR1 SGDLS, CDR2 YYNGEE.

With respect to this clonotype: A read error may account for a junction end that differs from germline. The V call is TRBV7-3, the J call TRBJ2-6; 9 bases match TRBD1. CDR1 SGHTA and CDR2 FQGTGA come from the germline V gene. This CDR3 spans 17 amino acids. The CDR3 here is CASIPGQGRSGANGLTF. In DNA form, the CDR3 reads TGTGCCAGCATCCCGGGACAGGGTCGTTCTGGGGCCAACGGCCTGACTTTC.